This T cell receptor beta chain was sequenced for a study of cytomegalovirus exposure and HLA in healthy donors. On this clone itself: The antigen remains unidentified.

Overall study findings and caveats: Common viral pathogens seemed, in a later analysis, to connect with several of the most significant clusters. Sequencing had likely introduced a cluster of highly shared sequence variants as an artifact. The authors later found HLA-associated TCR beta chains more clonally expanded than equally common others.

PCR used 60 Vbeta primers and 13 Jbeta primers. Sequencing used immunoSEQ multiplex PCR; TCRdb keeps in-frame clones, though not all of them. Among 270,000 or so clones listed, about nine tenths were seen once. Looked up from germline, CDR1 is MNHEY and CDR2 is SMNVEV (reference sequence). This CDR3 spans 19 amino acids. V shed 3 bases and J shed 2 bases, with 23 bases lying between them. Sequencing was carried out using PBMCs. The TCR sequence derives from a girl aged 2-15 years in good health and CMV-seronegative. The rearrangement joins TRBV27 to TRBJ2-1, with D maybe TRBD2 (6 bases). This CDR3 reads CASSFPTQKTGLPYNEQFF. As DNA, the CDR3 is TGTGCCAGCAGTTTTCCGACCCAGAAAACGGGACTCCCCTACAATGAGCAGTTCTTC.